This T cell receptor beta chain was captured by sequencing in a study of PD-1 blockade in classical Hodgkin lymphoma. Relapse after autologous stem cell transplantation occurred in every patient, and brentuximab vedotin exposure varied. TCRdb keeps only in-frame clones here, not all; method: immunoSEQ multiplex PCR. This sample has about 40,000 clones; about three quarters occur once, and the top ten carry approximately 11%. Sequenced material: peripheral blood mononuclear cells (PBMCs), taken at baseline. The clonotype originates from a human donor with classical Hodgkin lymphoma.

CDR3: CASSYSRDSYEQYF. The CDR3 DNA sequence: TGTGCCAGCAGTTACTCGAGGGACTCCTACGAGCAGTACTTC. The chain is built from TRBV6-5 and TRBJ2-7, with D perhaps TRBD2 (5 bases). Trimming took off 0 bases at V and 0 bases at J, with 6 bases between the two ends. The germline CDR1 and CDR2 sequences are MNHEY and SVGAGI. This CDR3 spans 14 amino acids.